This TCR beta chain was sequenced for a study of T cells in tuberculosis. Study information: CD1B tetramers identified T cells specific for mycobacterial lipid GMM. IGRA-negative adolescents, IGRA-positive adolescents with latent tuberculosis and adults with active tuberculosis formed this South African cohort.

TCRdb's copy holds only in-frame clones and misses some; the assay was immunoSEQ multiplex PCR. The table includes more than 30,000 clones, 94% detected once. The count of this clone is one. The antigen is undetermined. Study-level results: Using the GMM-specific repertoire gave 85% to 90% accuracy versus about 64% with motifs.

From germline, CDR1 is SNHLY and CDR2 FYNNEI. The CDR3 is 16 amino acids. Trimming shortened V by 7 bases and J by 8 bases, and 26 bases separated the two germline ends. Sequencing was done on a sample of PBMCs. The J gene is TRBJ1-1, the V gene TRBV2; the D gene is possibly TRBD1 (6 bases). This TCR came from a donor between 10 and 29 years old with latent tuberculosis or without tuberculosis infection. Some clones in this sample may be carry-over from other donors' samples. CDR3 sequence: CASTLTPGGRGQEAFF. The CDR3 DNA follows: TGTGCCAGCACTCTCACGCCGGGGGGGCGCGGACAGGAAGCTTTCTTT.